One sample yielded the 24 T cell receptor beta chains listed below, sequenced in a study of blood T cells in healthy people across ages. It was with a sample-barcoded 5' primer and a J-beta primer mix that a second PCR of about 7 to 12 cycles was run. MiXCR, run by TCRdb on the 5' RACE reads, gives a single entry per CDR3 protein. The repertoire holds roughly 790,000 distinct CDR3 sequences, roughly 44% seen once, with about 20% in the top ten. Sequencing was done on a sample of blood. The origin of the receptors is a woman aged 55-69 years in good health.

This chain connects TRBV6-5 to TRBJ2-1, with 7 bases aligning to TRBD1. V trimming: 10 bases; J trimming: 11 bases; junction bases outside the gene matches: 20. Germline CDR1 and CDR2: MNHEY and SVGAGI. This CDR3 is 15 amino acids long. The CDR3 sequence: CATITGDSPFIKQFF. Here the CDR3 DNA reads TGTGCCACTATTACAGGGGACAGCCCATTTATCAAGCAGTTCTTC.

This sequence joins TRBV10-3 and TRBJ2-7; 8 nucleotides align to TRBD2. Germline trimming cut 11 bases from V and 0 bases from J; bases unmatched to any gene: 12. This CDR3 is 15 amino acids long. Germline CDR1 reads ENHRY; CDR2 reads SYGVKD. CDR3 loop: CASHRSSGGSYEQYF. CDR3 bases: TGTGCCTCCCACAGATCGAGCGGGGGCTCCTACGAGCAGTACTTC.

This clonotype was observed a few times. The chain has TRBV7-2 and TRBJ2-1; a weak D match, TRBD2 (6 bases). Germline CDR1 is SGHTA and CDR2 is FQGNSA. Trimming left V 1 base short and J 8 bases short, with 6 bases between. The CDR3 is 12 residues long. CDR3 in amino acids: CASSLGDYEQFF. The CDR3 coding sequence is TGTGCCAGCAGCTTAGGGGACTATGAGCAGTTCTTC.

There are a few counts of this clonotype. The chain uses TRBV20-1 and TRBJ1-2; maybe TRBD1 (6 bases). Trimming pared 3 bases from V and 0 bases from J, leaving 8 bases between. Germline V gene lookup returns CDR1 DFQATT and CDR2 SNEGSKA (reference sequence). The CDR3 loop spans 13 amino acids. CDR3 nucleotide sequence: TGCAGTGCTAGCAGGGGAACTAACTATGGCTACACCTTC. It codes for CSASRGTNYGYTF.

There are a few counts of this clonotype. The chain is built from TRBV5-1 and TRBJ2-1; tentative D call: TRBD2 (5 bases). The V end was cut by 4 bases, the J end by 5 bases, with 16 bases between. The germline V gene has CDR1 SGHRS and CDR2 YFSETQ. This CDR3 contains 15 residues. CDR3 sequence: CASSPGTDWNNEQFF. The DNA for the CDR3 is TGCGCCAGCAGCCCGGGAACCGACTGGAACAATGAGCAGTTCTTC.

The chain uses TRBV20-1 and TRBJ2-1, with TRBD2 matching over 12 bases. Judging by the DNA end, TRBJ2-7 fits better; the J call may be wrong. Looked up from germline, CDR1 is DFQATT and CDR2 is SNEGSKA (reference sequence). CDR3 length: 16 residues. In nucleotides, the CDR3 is TGCAGTGCTAGCGAATCTAGCGGGAGGGACTACAATGAGCAGTACTTC. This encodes CSASESSGRDYNEQYF.

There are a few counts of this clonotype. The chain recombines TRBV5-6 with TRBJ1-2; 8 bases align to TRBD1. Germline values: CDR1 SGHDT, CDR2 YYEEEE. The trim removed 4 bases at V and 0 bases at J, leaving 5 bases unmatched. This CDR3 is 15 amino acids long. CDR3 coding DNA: TGTGCCAGCAGCGAAAACAGGGGGTCTAACTATGGCTACACCTTC. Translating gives CASSENRGSNYGYTF.

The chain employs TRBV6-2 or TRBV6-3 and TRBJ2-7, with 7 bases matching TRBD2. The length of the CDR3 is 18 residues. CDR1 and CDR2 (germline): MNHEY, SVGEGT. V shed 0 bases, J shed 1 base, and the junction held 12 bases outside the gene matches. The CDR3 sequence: CASSYSKWSAGLSYEQYF. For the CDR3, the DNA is TGTGCCAGCAGTTACTCGAAATGGTCAGCGGGGTTATCCTACGAGCAGTACTTC.

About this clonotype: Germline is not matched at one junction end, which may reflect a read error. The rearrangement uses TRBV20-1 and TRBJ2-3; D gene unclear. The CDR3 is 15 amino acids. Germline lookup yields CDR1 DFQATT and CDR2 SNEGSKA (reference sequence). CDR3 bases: TGCAGTGCTAGAGAGCAGGCCTCCTACACAGATATGCAGTATTTT. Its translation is CSAREQASYTDMQYF.

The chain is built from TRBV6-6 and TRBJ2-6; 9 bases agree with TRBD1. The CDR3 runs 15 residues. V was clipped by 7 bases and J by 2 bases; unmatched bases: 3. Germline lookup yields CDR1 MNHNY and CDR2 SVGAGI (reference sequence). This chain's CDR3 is CASIGDRAGANVLTF. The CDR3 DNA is TGTGCCAGCATCGGGGACAGGGCTGGGGCCAACGTCCTGACTTTC.

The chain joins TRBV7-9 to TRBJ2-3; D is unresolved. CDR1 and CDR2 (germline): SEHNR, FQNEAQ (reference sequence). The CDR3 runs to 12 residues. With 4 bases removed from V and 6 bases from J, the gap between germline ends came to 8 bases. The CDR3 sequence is CASSSRKDTQYF. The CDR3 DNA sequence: TGTGCCAGCAGCTCTCGAAAGGATACGCAGTATTTT.

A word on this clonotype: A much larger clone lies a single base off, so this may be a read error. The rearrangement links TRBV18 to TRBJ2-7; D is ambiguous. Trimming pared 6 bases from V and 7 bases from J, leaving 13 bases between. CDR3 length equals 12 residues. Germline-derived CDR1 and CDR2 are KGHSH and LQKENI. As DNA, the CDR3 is TGTGCCAGCTCGCGGCGAGAGGATGAGCAGTACTTC. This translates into CASSRREDEQYF.

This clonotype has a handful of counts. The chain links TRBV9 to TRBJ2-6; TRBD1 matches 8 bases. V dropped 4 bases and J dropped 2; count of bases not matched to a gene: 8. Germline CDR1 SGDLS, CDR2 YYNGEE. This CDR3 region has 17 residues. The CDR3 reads CASSPPGGSAGANVLTF. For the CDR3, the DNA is TGTGCCAGCAGCCCCCCAGGGGGCTCGGCTGGGGCCAACGTCCTGACTTTC.

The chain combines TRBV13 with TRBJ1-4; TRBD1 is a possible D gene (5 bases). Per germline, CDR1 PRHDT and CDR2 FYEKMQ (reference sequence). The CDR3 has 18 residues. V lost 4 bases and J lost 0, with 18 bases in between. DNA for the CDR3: TGTGCCAGCAGCTCTCAGACAGTAATCCCCCCAACTAATGAAAAACTGTTTTTT. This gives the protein CASSSQTVIPPTNEKLFF.

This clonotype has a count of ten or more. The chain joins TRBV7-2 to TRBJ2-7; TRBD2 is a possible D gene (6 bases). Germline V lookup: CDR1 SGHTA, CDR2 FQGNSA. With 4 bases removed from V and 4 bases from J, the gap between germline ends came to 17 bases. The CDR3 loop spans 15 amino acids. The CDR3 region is CASSSPGDGLYEQYF. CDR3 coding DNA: TGTGCCAGCAGCTCGCCGGGGGATGGATTGTACGAGCAGTACTTC.

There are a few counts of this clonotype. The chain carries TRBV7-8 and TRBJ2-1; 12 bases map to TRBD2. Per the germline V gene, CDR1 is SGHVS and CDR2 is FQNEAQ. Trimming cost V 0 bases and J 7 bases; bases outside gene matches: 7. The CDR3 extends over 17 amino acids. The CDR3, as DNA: TGTGCCAGCAGCTTAGCCCTAGCGGGGGGGTTAAAGAATGAGCAGTTCTTC. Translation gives CASSLALAGGLKNEQFF. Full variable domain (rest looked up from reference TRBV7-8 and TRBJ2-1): GAGVSQSPRYKVAKRGQDVALRCDPISGHVSLFWYQQALGQGPEFLTYFQNEAQLDKSGLPSDRFFAERPEGSVSTLKIQRTQQEDSAVYLCASSLALAGGLKNEQFFGPGTRLTVL.

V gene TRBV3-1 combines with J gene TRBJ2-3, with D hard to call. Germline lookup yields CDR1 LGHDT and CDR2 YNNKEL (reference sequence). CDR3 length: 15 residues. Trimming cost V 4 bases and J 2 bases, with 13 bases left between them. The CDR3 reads CASSPTRNYTDTQYF. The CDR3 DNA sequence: TGTGCCAGCAGCCCGACACGGAATTACACAGATACGCAGTATTTT.

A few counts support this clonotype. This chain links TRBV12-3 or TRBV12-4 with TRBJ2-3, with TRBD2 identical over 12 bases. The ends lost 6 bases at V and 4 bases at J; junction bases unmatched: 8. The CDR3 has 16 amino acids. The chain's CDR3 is CASRYLAGGLSDTQYF. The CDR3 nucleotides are TGTGCCAGCAGATATCTAGCGGGGGGGCTGTCAGATACGCAGTATTTT.

The CDR3 spells CSVSLTSGGSTDTQYF. CDR3 DNA: TGCAGCGTTTCACTCACTAGCGGGGGGAGCACAGATACGCAGTATTTT. The chain recombines TRBV29-1 with TRBJ2-3; 12 nucleotides line up with TRBD2. Trimming at V came to 5 bases and at J to 0 bases, leaving 6 bases not matched to a gene. This CDR3 comprises 16 residues. Germline assignment: CDR1 SQVTM and CDR2 ANQGSEA.

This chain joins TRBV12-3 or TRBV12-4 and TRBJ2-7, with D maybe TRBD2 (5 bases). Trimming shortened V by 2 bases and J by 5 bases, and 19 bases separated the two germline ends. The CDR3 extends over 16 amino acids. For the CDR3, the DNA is TGTGCCAGCAGTTTAAGGACGGGAACACTCCCCCACGAGCAGTACTTC. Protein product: CASSLRTGTLPHEQYF.

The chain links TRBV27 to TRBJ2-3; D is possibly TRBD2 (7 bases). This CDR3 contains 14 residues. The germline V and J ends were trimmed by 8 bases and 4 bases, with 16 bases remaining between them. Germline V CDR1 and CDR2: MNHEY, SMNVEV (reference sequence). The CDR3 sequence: CASSRAGTPDTQYF. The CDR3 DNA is TGTGCCAGCTCCCGAGCGGGGACACCAGATACGCAGTATTTT.

The CDR3 nucleotides are TGTGCCAGCAGCCGCGCCTTGGGAACACGGGAGACCCAGTACTTC. It codes for CASSRALGTRETQYF. The chain couples TRBV7-2 to TRBJ2-5; D is unclear. The germline gives CDR1 SGHTA, CDR2 FQGNSA. V shed 5 bases and J shed 5 bases, with 18 bases lying between them. This CDR3 region has 15 residues.

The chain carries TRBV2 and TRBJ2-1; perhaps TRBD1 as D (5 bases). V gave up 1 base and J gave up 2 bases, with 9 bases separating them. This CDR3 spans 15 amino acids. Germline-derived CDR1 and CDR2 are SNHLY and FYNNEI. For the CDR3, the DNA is TGTGCCAGCAGTGAAGGGGGCCCCCCCTACAATGAGCAGTTCTTC. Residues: CASSEGGPPYNEQFF.

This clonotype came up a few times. The CDR3 sequence: CSAASGTLSSYEQYF. The CDR3 DNA reads as TGCAGTGCGGCTAGCGGGACCCTTAGCTCCTACGAGCAGTACTTC. The chain combines TRBV20-1 with TRBJ2-7; 9 nucleotides align to TRBD2. V dropped 6 bases and J dropped 0; count of bases not matched to a gene: 9. This CDR3 spans 15 amino acids. Germline loops: CDR1 DFQATT, CDR2 SNEGSKA (reference sequence).